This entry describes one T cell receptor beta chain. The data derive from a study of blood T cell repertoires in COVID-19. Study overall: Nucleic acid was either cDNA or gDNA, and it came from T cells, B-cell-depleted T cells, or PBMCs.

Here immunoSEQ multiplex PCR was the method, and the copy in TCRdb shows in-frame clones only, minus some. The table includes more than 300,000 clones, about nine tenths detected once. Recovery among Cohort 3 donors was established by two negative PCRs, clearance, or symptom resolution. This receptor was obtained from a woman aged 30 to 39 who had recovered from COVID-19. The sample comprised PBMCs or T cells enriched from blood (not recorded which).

CDR3 coding DNA: TGTGCCAGCAGTTACCGCGGGACAGAATATAATTCACCCCTCCACTTT. It encodes CASSYRGTEYNSPLHF. The chain is built from TRBV6-2 or TRBV6-3 and TRBJ1-6; TRBD1 matches 7 bases. J was trimmed by 4 bases and V by 2 bases; bases with no gene match: 5. Germline V lookup: CDR1 MNHEY, CDR2 SVGEGT. The CDR3 has 16 residues.